One sample yielded the 22 T cell receptor beta chains listed below, sequenced in a study of Ad26.COV2.S vaccination and SARS-CoV-2 variants. Libraries were prepared by immunoSEQ multiplex PCR; TCRdb keeps only in-frame clonotypes and omits some of them. Here the sample spans about 350,000 clones, 92% being singletons. The specimen comprised peripheral blood, sampled after recovery from COVID-19. Source of these receptors: a human donor who had recovered from COVID-19.

This sequence joins TRBV5-1 and TRBJ2-5; 13 nucleotides match TRBD2. J lost 0 bases, V lost 4 bases, and 6 bases had no gene match. The germline V gene has CDR1 SGHRS and CDR2 YFSETQ. This CDR3 comprises 17 residues. The CDR3, as DNA: TGCGCCAGCAGCCCGGGACTAGCGGGGATAAACCAAGAGACCCAGTACTTC. This encodes CASSPGLAGINQETQYF.

The chain combines TRBV5-4 with TRBJ2-1; 7 nucleotides agree with TRBD2. Germline values: CDR1 SGHNT, CDR2 YYREEE (reference sequence). The CDR3 is 15 residues long. Unmatched junction bases numbered 4, after V lost 0 bases and J lost 4 bases. CDR3 sequence (DNA): TGTGCCAGCAGCTTGGAGCGGGGAGATTACAATGAGCAGTTCTTC. Amino acids: CASSLERGDYNEQFF.

The rearrangement joins TRBV6-5 to TRBJ1-4; possibly TRBD1 for D (6 bases). Germline CDR1 reads MNHEY; CDR2 reads SVGAGI. The length of the CDR3 is 12 residues. The V and J ends lost 6 bases and 8 bases respectively, with 10 bases between them. CDR3 bases: TGTGCCAGCAGGACAGGAGCCGAAAAACTGTTTTTT. Translating it yields CASRTGAEKLFF.

The chain combines TRBV27 with TRBJ1-1; the D gene is possibly TRBD1 (5 bases). In germline, CDR1 is MNHEY, CDR2 SMNVEV (reference sequence). The CDR3 has 19 residues. Trimming removed 2 bases at V and 1 base at J, with 23 bases between. The CDR3 DNA reads as TGTGCCAGCAGTTTAGGGGGGGGTTTCGGACGTGGGGAGAACACTGAAGCTTTCTTT. Its translation is CASSLGGGFGRGENTEAFF.

V is TRBV7-2 and J is TRBJ2-1, with D perhaps matching TRBD1 (5 bases). CDR1 SGHTA and CDR2 FQGNSA come from the germline V gene. The CDR3 consists of 14 residues. The CDR3 is CASGRAGIINEQFF. The CDR3 DNA reads as TGTGCTTCCGGCAGGGCAGGGATTATCAATGAGCAGTTCTTC.

This sequence joins TRBV19 and TRBJ2-7; the match to TRBD2 covers 10 bases. The V segment lost 3 bases and the J segment 3 bases; nucleotides outside the gene matches: 8. The germline V gene has CDR1 LNHDA and CDR2 SQIVND (reference sequence). This CDR3 is 16 amino acids long. The CDR3: CASSITAGGQHYEQYF. In nucleotides, the CDR3 is TGTGCCAGTAGTATCACAGCGGGGGGGCAGCACTACGAGCAGTACTTC.

The chain couples TRBV21-1 to TRBJ1-6; the table's D gene call, TRBD1, was not cross checked with the DNA. TRBV21-1 counts as a pseudogene. The CDR3 has 17 residues. In DNA, the CDR3 is TGTGCCAGCAATCCTTCCCACAGGGGGGGTGGTAATTCACCCCTCCACTTT. Translating it yields CASNPSHRGGGNSPLHF.

This clone was seen a handful of times. The rearrangement joins TRBV7-3 to TRBJ1-1; no firm D call. This CDR3 has 16 residues. The V end was cut by 2 bases, the J end by 2 bases, with 15 bases between. Germline assignment: CDR1 SGHTA and CDR2 FQGTGA. The CDR3 sequence is CASSLAPANSNTEAFF. The CDR3 coding sequence is TGTGCCAGCAGCTTAGCACCCGCAAACTCTAACACTGAAGCTTTCTTT.

V and J are TRBV7-9 and TRBJ1-1, with no clear D. Per the germline V gene, CDR1 is SEHNR and CDR2 is FQNEAQ (reference sequence). There are 15 residues in the CDR3. V lost 1 base and J lost 4, with 13 bases in between. Here the CDR3 reads CASSLVSGSGTEAFF. In DNA, the CDR3 is TGTGCCAGCAGCTTAGTTTCAGGTTCCGGCACTGAAGCTTTCTTT. The whole variable domain, remainder taken from reference TRBV7-9 and TRBJ1-1, is DTGVSQNPRHKITKRGQNVTFRCDPISEHNRLYWYRQTLGQGPEFLTYFQNEAQLEKSRLLSDRFSAERPKGSFSTLEIQRTEQGDSAMYLCASSLVSGSGTEAFFGQGTRLTVV.

The chain employs TRBV13 and TRBJ2-7; perhaps TRBD1 as D (7 bases). The CDR3 has 13 amino acids. Trimming cost V 5 bases and J 4 bases, with 12 bases left between them. Germline V gives CDR1 PRHDT, CDR2 FYEKMQ (reference sequence). The CDR3 sequence is CASSLTGRYEQYF. The CDR3 DNA is TGTGCCAGCAGCCTGACAGGGAGGTACGAGCAGTACTTC.

V and J are TRBV5-8 and TRBJ2-5, with TRBD2 as a possible D gene (5 bases). The V gene's germline CDR1 is SGHTS and CDR2 YDEGEE. This CDR3 contains 13 residues. V lost 7 bases to trimming and J lost 5 bases, with 15 bases between them. This CDR3 is CASRRVSVETQYF. The CDR3 DNA reads TGTGCCAGCCGAAGGGTTAGCGTCGAGACCCAGTACTTC.

The CDR3 DNA is TGTGCCAGCAGCTTAGCTGTGGTTAGGCTAGCGGGGGACGAGCAGTACTTC. Protein: CASSLAVVRLAGDEQYF. The chain is built from TRBV7-2 and TRBJ2-7, with TRBD2 matching over 10 bases. The CDR3 runs 17 residues. Germline CDR1 reads SGHTA; CDR2 reads FQGNSA. V was clipped by 0 bases and J by 5 bases; unmatched bases: 10.

This clone has just one count. The V call is TRBV2, the J call TRBJ1-5; D might be TRBD1 (5 bases). CDR1 SNHLY and CDR2 FYNNEI come from the germline V gene. The V and J ends lost 1 base and 3 bases respectively, with 10 bases between them. The CDR3 runs to 15 residues. The CDR3 nucleotides are TGTGCCAGCAGTGAAGTCCAGGGACTCAATCAGCCCCAGCATTTT. It is translated as CASSEVQGLNQPQHF.

The table lists this clone with a count of one. At one end the junction does not follow the germline gene, possibly because of a read error. The V gene is TRBV6-1, the J gene TRBJ1-2, with no clear D. The germline CDR1 and CDR2 sequences are MNHNS and SASEGT. The CDR3 totals 13 residues. The CDR3 sequence: CASSEATVGGYTF. CDR3 in DNA: TGTGCCAGCAGCGAAGCCACAGTTGGCGGCTACACCTTC.

The chain uses TRBV19 and TRBJ2-7; the match to TRBD2 covers 10 bases. The CDR3 loop spans 13 amino acids. Germline V gives CDR1 LNHDA, CDR2 SQIVND (reference sequence). Germline trimming cut 3 bases from V and 6 bases from J; bases unmatched to any gene: 2. CDR3 loop: CASSMTSGREQYF. Written as DNA, the CDR3 is TGTGCCAGTAGTATGACTAGCGGGCGCGAGCAGTACTTC.

This chain links TRBV10-3 with TRBJ1-1; D might be TRBD1 (6 bases). V shed 5 bases and J shed 3 bases, with 13 bases lying between them. This CDR3 is built from 14 residues. Germline V gene lookup returns CDR1 ENHRY and CDR2 SYGVKD. The chain's CDR3 is CAISKGQTYTEAFF. The DNA for the CDR3 is TGTGCCATCAGTAAAGGACAGACCTACACTGAAGCTTTCTTT.

The chain joins TRBV15 to TRBJ1-1; D is possibly TRBD1 (5 bases). This CDR3 comprises 15 residues. Germline V gene sequence: CDR1 LNHNV, CDR2 YYDKDF (reference sequence). Trimming removed 2 bases from V and 4 bases from J, with 14 bases in between. The CDR3 bases are TGTGCCACCAGCAGACAGGGCGGCGTTGGCACTGAAGCTTTCTTT. It is translated as CATSRQGGVGTEAFF.

This CDR3 reads CASTQPGREQYF. The CDR3 DNA reads as TGTGCCAGCACCCAGCCTGGGCGCGAGCAGTACTTC. V usage is TRBV6-6 and J usage is TRBJ2-7; no firm D call. The germline gives CDR1 MNHNY, CDR2 SVGAGI (reference sequence). The germline V and J ends were trimmed by 7 bases and 6 bases, with 13 bases remaining between them. The CDR3 length is 12 residues.

The chain joins TRBV19 to TRBJ2-1, with 7 positions matching TRBD2. The CDR3 contains 16 residues. Germline V gene sequence: CDR1 LNHDA, CDR2 SQIVND (reference sequence). Trimming took 3 bases from V and 8 from J; bases not matched to a gene: 13. The CDR3, as DNA: TGTGCCAGTAGTATGACGACTAGCATGAAGGCCGATGAGCAGTTCTTC. Translating gives CASSMTTSMKADEQFF.

The chain links TRBV11-2 to TRBJ2-7; 8 bases line up with TRBD2. Trimming took 5 bases from V and 12 from J; bases not matched to a gene: 9. Germline assignment: CDR1 SGHAT and CDR2 FQNNGV. The CDR3 runs to 12 residues. CDR3 sequence (DNA): TGTGCCAGCAGCCTGAAAAGCGGGGGTGGGTACTTC. Amino acid sequence: CASSLKSGGGYF. Full variable domain (outside the CDR3, taken from reference TRBV11-2 and TRBJ2-7): EAGVAQSPRYKIIEKRQSVAFWCNPISGHATLYWYQQILGQGPKLLIQFQNNGVVDDSQLPKDRFSAERLKGVDSTLKIQPAKLEDSAVYLCASSLKSGGGYFGPGTRLTVT.

The chain carries TRBV9 and TRBJ2-6; perhaps TRBD1 as D (5 bases). The ends were cut back, 0 bases at V and 0 bases at J, with 13 bases in the middle. Germline V CDR1 and CDR2: SGDLS, YYNGEE. This CDR3 has 18 residues. The CDR3: CASSVEGLPFSGANVLTF. CDR3 bases: TGTGCCAGCAGCGTAGAGGGGTTACCCTTCTCTGGGGCCAACGTCCTGACTTTC.

This clone was seen just once. The V gene is TRBV19, the J gene TRBJ2-2; D remains ambiguous. V was trimmed by 3 bases and J by 4 bases, leaving 12 bases between them. The CDR3 contains 15 residues. Germline V gives CDR1 LNHDA, CDR2 SQIVND (reference sequence). CDR3 sequence reads: CASSIDSPSTGELFF. CDR3 sequence (DNA): TGTGCCAGTAGTATTGACTCTCCCAGCACCGGGGAGCTGTTTTTT.